This TCR beta chain is from a study of T-cell reconstitution after alpha-beta-depleted transplantation in children. Points from the study as a whole: At the one-year point after transplant, T-cell counts and TCRbeta diversity were found to come mostly from T cells that had been newly produced. In some patients, recipient T cells and intrathymic progenitors surviving conditioning explained high day-60 diversity.

Germline CDR1 SGHTA, CDR2 FQGTGA. This CDR3 spans 16 amino acids. J gave up 3 bases and V 2 bases, and 6 bases lay outside the gene matches. This clonotype was picked up a small number of times. Its antigen is not identified. The authors prepared the TCRbeta library with unique molecular identifiers. From the PCR reads, TCRdb called clonotypes with MiXCR, one entry per CDR3 protein. The top ten hold roughly 36% of the sample, which has some 200,000 distinct CDR3 sequences, under 8.5% seen once. Sequenced material: PBMCs, mostly from graft donor cells, taken 360 days after TCRalphabeta/CD19-depleted stem cell transplant. The V gene is TRBV7-3, the J gene TRBJ2-1; 8 bases agree with TRBD1. This TCR was recovered from a male patient aged 2-10 years who had a stem cell transplant for acute myeloid leukemia, so the T cells may come from the graft donor. The CDR3 coding sequence is TGTGCCAGCAGCTTAGGGACAGGAATTCACTACAATGAGCAGTTCTTC. As protein: CASSLGTGIHYNEQFF. Full variable domain (outside the CDR3, taken from reference TRBV7-3 and TRBJ2-1): GAGVSQTPSNKVTEKGKYVELRCDPISGHTALYWYRQSLGQGPEFLIYFQGTGAADDSGLPNDRFFAVRPEGSVSTLKIQRTERGDSAVYLCASSLGTGIHYNEQFFGPGTRLTVL.